The clone carrying this TCR beta chain was counted only a few times. Its antigen remains unidentified. Researchers took RNA transcripts and amplified the TCR beta CDR3 regions from them. Using the HTBI primer set, a first-round RT-PCR was run on the TCR CDR3. TCRdb itself ran the multiplex PCR reads through MiXCR, one entry per CDR3 protein. Of around 690,000 distinct CDR3 sequences in the sample, about 18% were seen once. The data derive from a study of T cells in Graves' hyperthyroidism and ophthalmopathy. Overall study findings and caveats: Model output signaled ophthalmopathy a median approximately 6 months ahead of onset.

This CDR3 region has 13 residues. Between the trimmed V and J ends, which lost 1 base and 2 bases, there was a span of 6 bases. Germline V gives CDR1 SGHNT, CDR2 YYREEE (reference sequence). The sample was blood. This TCR was recovered from a middle-aged man with Graves' hyperthyroidism. V is TRBV5-4 and J is TRBJ2-5, with unresolved D. CDR3 loop: CASSLSTQETQYF. The CDR3 DNA reads as TGTGCCAGCAGCTTGAGTACACAAGAGACCCAGTACTTC. Supplemented by reference TRBV5-4 and TRBJ2-5, the full variable domain reads ETGVTQSPTHLIKTRGQQVTLRCSSQSGHNTVSWYQQALGQGPQFIFQYYREEENGRGNFPPRFSGLQFPNYSSELNVNALELDDSALYLCASSLSTQETQYFGPGTRLLVL.